This entry lists 27 T cell receptor beta chains sequenced from one sample in a study of blood T cell repertoires in COVID-19. Generated by immunoSEQ multiplex PCR, the TCRdb table keeps only in-frame clones and is missing some. Among hundreds of thousands of clones listed, 70% to 90% were seen once. Sequenced sample: peripheral blood. The receptors stem from a woman in her thirties who had recovered from COVID-19.

This chain joins TRBV27 and TRBJ1-2; D might be TRBD1 (6 bases). This CDR3 is built from 13 residues. Germline loops: CDR1 MNHEY, CDR2 SMNVEV (reference sequence). Trimming removed 5 bases at V and 3 bases at J, with 10 bases between. This chain's CDR3 is CASSRDTDYGYTF. Here the CDR3 DNA reads TGTGCCAGCAGTCGGGACACAGACTATGGCTACACCTTC.

The rearrangement links TRBV7-8 to TRBJ1-5; no reliable D call. The CDR3 has 16 residues. Germline loops: CDR1 SGHVS, CDR2 FQNEAQ. V dropped 0 bases and J dropped 0 bases, with 9 bases sitting between them. CDR3 loop: CASSLAPGLSNQPQHF. CDR3 bases: TGTGCCAGCAGCTTAGCGCCAGGCCTTAGCAATCAGCCCCAGCATTTT.

This clone appeared once. Here the CDR3 reads CAWTLAGGRNYGYTF. Here the CDR3 DNA reads TGTGCCTGGACCCTGGCGGGGGGTCGTAACTATGGCTACACCTTC. The genes are TRBV30 and TRBJ1-2, with TRBD1 as a possible D gene (5 bases). CDR1 and CDR2 from the germline V gene are GTSNPN and SVGIG (reference sequence). CDR3 length: 15 amino acids. With 4 bases removed from V and 1 base from J, the gap between germline ends came to 16 bases.

The chain carries TRBV7-2 and TRBJ1-2; 7 bases map to TRBD1. The V gene's germline CDR1 is SGHTA and CDR2 FQGNSA. This CDR3 has 14 residues. Trimming removed 3 bases from V and 4 bases from J; junction bases left unmatched: 5. The CDR3 region is CASSLGDRVYGYTF. CDR3 in DNA: TGTGCCAGCAGCTTGGGAGACAGGGTCTATGGCTACACCTTC.

This rearrangement joins TRBV5-6 to TRBJ2-1; 9 positions agree with TRBD1. This CDR3 region has 16 residues. The V gene's germline CDR1 is SGHDT and CDR2 YYEEEE. V dropped 0 bases and J dropped 4; count of bases not matched to a gene: 5. This chain's CDR3 is CASSLVGQGFYNEQFF. CDR3 nucleotides: TGTGCCAGCAGCTTGGTGGGACAGGGATTTTACAATGAGCAGTTCTTC. Complete variable domain (other parts from reference TRBV5-6 and TRBJ2-1): DAGVTQSPTHLIKTRGQQVTLRCSPKSGHDTVSWYQQALGQGPQFIFQYYEEEERQRGNFPDRFSGHQFPNYSSELNVNALLLGDSALYLCASSLVGQGFYNEQFFGPGTRLTVL.

V is TRBV4-2 and J is TRBJ2-2; 15 nucleotides match TRBD2. The J segment lost 6 bases and the V segment lost 4 bases, leaving 15 bases of the junction unmatched. The CDR3 covers 20 residues. The germline gives CDR1 LGHNA, CDR2 YNFKEQ. The CDR3 nucleotides read TGTGCCAGCAGCCTGAAGGGACTAGCGGGGGGCACGATCTTCGCCGGGGAGCTGTTTTTT. Translating gives CASSLKGLAGGTIFAGELFF.

The chain carries TRBV6-5 and TRBJ2-1; D is perhaps TRBD1 (6 bases). Trimming stripped 3 bases from V and 14 bases from J, with 17 bases between. There are 13 residues in the CDR3. The germline gives CDR1 MNHEY, CDR2 SVGAGI. CDR3 region: CASSYWGRTAEFF. The CDR3 nucleotides read TGTGCCAGCAGTTATTGGGGTAGGACAGCGGAGTTCTTC.

This chain uses TRBV2 with TRBJ2-2; TRBD1 is a possible D gene (5 bases). V was shortened by 6 bases and J by 4 bases, with 9 bases between the two germline ends. CDR1 and CDR2 from the germline V gene are SNHLY and FYNNEI. The CDR3 spans 13 residues. For the CDR3, the DNA is TGTGCCAGCAGAGGGGTACGCACCGGGGAGCTGTTTTTT. Amino acid sequence: CASRGVRTGELFF.

The chain recombines TRBV3-1 (or the pseudogene TRBV3-2) with TRBJ2-5, with a weak D call TRBD2 (5 bases). The CDR3 loop spans 16 amino acids. Trimming cost V 2 bases and J 5 bases, with 18 bases left between them. Germline V lookup: CDR1 LGHDT, CDR2 YNNKEL (reference sequence). The CDR3 region has the DNA TGTGCCAGCAGCCAATCCTTTGACCTAGCTGGCGAGACCCAGTACTTC. It encodes CASSQSFDLAGETQYF.

The genes are TRBV5-1 and TRBJ2-2, with 9 bases matching TRBD2. With 4 bases clipped from V and 0 bases from J, the junction kept 10 bases outside the gene matches. Germline assignment: CDR1 SGHRS and CDR2 YFSETQ. The CDR3 is 18 amino acids. Written as DNA, the CDR3 is TGCGCCAGCAGCCGCAGAGCAGCGGGGGGCTCGAACACCGGGGAGCTGTTTTTT. The encoded protein is CASSRRAAGGSNTGELFF.

The rearrangement joins TRBV2 to TRBJ2-7; 10 nucleotides line up with TRBD1. This CDR3 spans 13 amino acids. Germline loops: CDR1 SNHLY, CDR2 FYNNEI. V gave up 3 bases and J gave up 7 bases; unmatched junction bases: 3. CDR3 in DNA: TGTGCCAGCAGTGACGGACAGGGGGGAGAGCAGTACTTC. Its protein product is CASSDGQGGEQYF.

The chain combines TRBV21-1 with TRBJ1-4. TRBV21-1 is classified as a pseudogene. The CDR3 is 14 residues long. DNA of the CDR3: TGTGCCAGCAGCAAGAAAGAGCTCAATGAAAAACTGTTTTTT. Its translation: CASSKKELNEKLFF.

In regard to this clone: Mismatch with germline at one junction end may stem from a read error. The rearrangement uses TRBV20-1 and TRBJ2-5; D possibly corresponds to TRBD2 (5 bases). CDR1 is DFQATT and CDR2 is SNEGSKA in the germline V gene (reference sequence). The CDR3 extends over 11 amino acids. CDR3 nucleotides: TGTATGTCGGGGAACCAAGAGACCCAGTACTTC. Residues: CMSGNQETQYF.

This CDR3 is CASSPPNRGSGNTIYF. In DNA form, the CDR3 reads TGTGCCAGCTCACCACCGAACAGGGGTTCGGGAAACACCATATATTTT. The rearrangement uses TRBV18 and TRBJ1-3; 7 positions agree with TRBD1. CDR3 length: 16 amino acids. Losses at the gene ends were 0 bases for V and 4 bases for J; bases not matched to a gene: 6. Looked up from germline, CDR1 is KGHSH and CDR2 is LQKENI.

The CDR3 nucleotides read TGTGCCAGCAGCTTGAGTCAGGGGCGTGACTATGGCTACACCTTC. Its protein product is CASSLSQGRDYGYTF. The chain employs TRBV5-4 and TRBJ1-2; TRBD1 is a possible D gene (6 bases). Per the germline V gene, CDR1 is SGHNT and CDR2 is YYREEE (reference sequence). The CDR3 runs to 15 residues. V was clipped by 1 base and J by 3 bases, with 13 bases between them.

CDR3 sequence: CSASSLGTGIGYTF. In DNA form, the CDR3 reads TGCAGTGCTAGTTCCCTCGGGACAGGGATTGGCTACACCTTC. This chain links TRBV20-1 with TRBJ1-2; TRBD1 agrees at 9 bases. The CDR3 extends over 14 amino acids. The ends lost 3 bases at V and 7 bases at J; junction bases unmatched: 9. Germline V CDR1 and CDR2: DFQATT, SNEGSKA (reference sequence).

The chain is built from TRBV6-2 or TRBV6-3 and TRBJ2-3; D might be TRBD1 (5 bases). Germline-derived CDR1 and CDR2 are MNHEY and SVGEGT. The CDR3 sequence is 17 residues long. The germline V and J ends were trimmed by 2 bases and 0 bases, with 15 bases remaining between them. In DNA form, the CDR3 reads TGTGCCAGCAGTTACGGGTTGGGGCTAGGAAGCACAGATACGCAGTATTTT. It yields the protein CASSYGLGLGSTDTQYF.

The chain uses TRBV18 and TRBJ1-1; D is unresolved. Germline CDR1 KGHSH, CDR2 LQKENI. The germline V and J ends were trimmed by 2 bases and 7 bases, with 8 bases remaining between them. The CDR3 has 12 residues. CDR3 in amino acids: CASSPSQIEAFF. The DNA for the CDR3 is TGTGCCAGCTCACCATCACAGATTGAAGCTTTCTTT.

V usage is TRBV6-5 and J usage is TRBJ1-3; D unresolved. V was trimmed by 11 bases and J by 6 bases, leaving 17 bases between them. CDR3 length: 13 residues. CDR1 is MNHEY, CDR2 SVGAGI, per germline. CDR3 nucleotide sequence: TGTGCCGGTCGGGGTGGATTCGAAAACACCATATATTTT. As protein: CAGRGGFENTIYF.

This clone showed up just once. The chain has TRBV5-1 and TRBJ1-2; D possibly corresponds to TRBD1 (5 bases). Per germline, CDR1 SGHRS and CDR2 YFSETQ. V shed 0 bases and J shed 1 base, with 10 bases lying between them. The CDR3 contains 15 residues. In DNA, the CDR3 is TGCGCCAGCAGCTTGGGGACACCGGTTAACTATGGCTACACCTTC. Its translation: CASSLGTPVNYGYTF.

This chain links TRBV7-3 with TRBJ2-7; TRBD1 might be the D (5 bases). Germline loops: CDR1 SGHTA, CDR2 FQGTGA. The CDR3 covers 11 residues. Trimming pared 5 bases from V and 7 bases from J, leaving 9 bases between. CDR3: CASSQGSEQYF. The CDR3 DNA sequence: TGTGCCAGCAGCCAGGGTAGTGAGCAGTACTTC. The entire variable domain, with the rest obtained from reference TRBV7-3 and TRBJ2-7, is as follows: GAGVSQTPSNKVTEKGKYVELRCDPISGHTALYWYRQSLGQGPEFLIYFQGTGAADDSGLPNDRFFAVRPEGSVSTLKIQRTERGDSAVYLCASSQGSEQYFGPGTRLTVT.

CDR3 coding DNA: TGTGCCACCAGTGATGCCCTTGGAGCCAATGAGCAGTTCTTC. Translating gives CATSDALGANEQFF. The genes are TRBV24-1 and TRBJ2-1; the D is unclear. Germline V gene data show CDR1 as KGHDR and CDR2 as SFDVKD. The V end was cut by 3 bases, the J end by 6 bases, with 11 bases between. CDR3 size: 14 residues.

The chain has TRBV2 and TRBJ2-3; 11 positions match TRBD2. The CDR3 totals 15 residues. V trimming: 6 bases; J trimming: 5 bases; junction bases outside the gene matches: 7. Per germline, CDR1 SNHLY and CDR2 FYNNEI. The CDR3 sequence is CASSATSGAGDTQYF. The CDR3 region has the DNA TGTGCCAGCAGCGCGACTAGCGGGGCTGGAGATACGCAGTATTTT.

DNA for the CDR3: TGCACCAGCTGGTGTCGCAGGGTCAATCAGCCCCAGCATTTT. Amino acids: CTSWCRRVNQPQHF. This rearrangement joins TRBV1 to TRBJ1-5; TRBD1 is the table's D call, not checked against the DNA. TRBV1 counts as a pseudogene. The CDR3 contains 14 residues.

This clone came up once. The rearrangement links TRBV11-3 to TRBJ2-7; 9 positions agree with TRBD2. V dropped 5 bases and J dropped 6; count of bases not matched to a gene: 11. CDR3 length equals 15 residues. The germline V gene encodes CDR1 SGHNT and CDR2 YENEEA. In DNA form, the CDR3 reads TGTGCCAGCAGCCCGGCGGGAGGGGAGGCGCTCGAGCAGTACTTC. It specifies CASSPAGGEALEQYF.

The chain has TRBV7-3 and TRBJ1-2, with D possibly matching TRBD1 (6 bases). Trimming removed 1 base at V and 8 bases at J, with 14 bases between. The CDR3 has 14 amino acids. Germline-derived CDR1 and CDR2 are SGHTA and FQGTGA. CDR3 amino acids: CASSLRGPYTGYTF. In nucleotides, the CDR3 is TGTGCCAGCAGCTTAAGGGGGCCCTATACGGGCTACACCTTC.

The chain has TRBV7-3 and TRBJ1-1, with D possibly being TRBD1 (6 bases). There are 13 residues in the CDR3. Germline V gene sequence: CDR1 SGHTA, CDR2 FQGTGA. Trimming pared 10 bases from V and 1 base from J, leaving 13 bases between. The CDR3 bases are TGTGCCAACCAGGAGACAGGGAACACTGAAGCTTTCTTT. It specifies CANQETGNTEAFF. Filled out from reference TRBV7-3 and TRBJ1-1, the complete variable domain reads GAGVSQTPSNKVTEKGKYVELRCDPISGHTALYWYRQSLGQGPEFLIYFQGTGAADDSGLPNDRFFAVRPEGSVSTLKIQRTERGDSAVYLCANQETGNTEAFFGQGTRLTVV.